Listed below are T cell receptor beta chains from one sample, sequenced in a study of human T cells and chemical hapten exposure. From the RACE reads, TCRdb called clonotypes with MiXCR, one entry per CDR3 protein. Of under 200,000 distinct CDR3 sequences in the sample, more than 12% are singletons; the top ten hold 1.5% to 2%. Sequences were derived from whole blood, sampled in connection with sensitization to the hapten diphenylcyclopropenone (DPC). The receptor set was obtained from a woman aged 25-40 years with alopecia areata. Some clones in this sample may be carry-over from other donors' samples. The CDR3 runs from the conserved cysteine through the conserved F or W. A D gene is named only where the DNA matches it firmly. The size field is filled for only some rows; it gives once, few, many or a size class.

abundance: few; d_gene: TRBD2; j_gene: TRBJ2-7; v_gene: TRBV6-5; CDR3aa: CASSSAGLVAGSSSYEQYF; CDR3nt: TGTGCCAGCAGTTCCGCAGGACTAGTAGCGGGTTCTAGCTCCTACGAGCAGTACTTC
abundance: few; d_gene: NA; j_gene: TRBJ1-5; v_gene: TRBV29-1; CDR3aa: CSALEDSNQPQHF; CDR3nt: TGCAGCGCATTGGAAGATAGCAATCAGCCCCAGCATTTT
abundance: many; d_gene: NA; j_gene: TRBJ2-2; v_gene: TRBV2; CDR3aa: CASSGGRGTGELFF; CDR3nt: TGTGCCAGCAGTGGCGGGCGCGGGACCGGGGAGCTGTTTTTT
abundance: NA; d_gene: NA; j_gene: TRBJ2-3; v_gene: TRBV28; CDR3aa: CASSLGGLSTDTQYF; CDR3nt: TGTGCCAGCAGCCTAGGGGGACTTTCCACAGATACGCAGTATTTT
abundance: few; d_gene: NA; j_gene: TRBJ2-1; v_gene: TRBV29-1; CDR3aa: CSDADEQFF; CDR3nt: TGCAGCGACGCCGATGAGCAGTTCTTC
abundance: NA; d_gene: TRBD1; j_gene: TRBJ1-1; v_gene: TRBV28; CDR3aa: CASRLTGQTEAFF; CDR3nt: TGTGCCAGCAGGTTGACAGGGCAAACTGAAGCTTTCTTT
abundance: many; d_gene: NA; j_gene: TRBJ2-3; v_gene: TRBV29-1; CDR3aa: CSSTGHSTDTQYF; CDR3nt: TGCAGCTCGACGGGACACAGCACAGATACGCAGTATTTT
abundance: NA; d_gene: TRBD2; j_gene: TRBJ2-1; v_gene: TRBV3-1; CDR3aa: CASSQGAGGVLTLQFF; CDR3nt: TGTGCCAGCAGCCAAGGAGCGGGAGGGGTCTTAACGCTGCAGTTCTTC
abundance: NA; d_gene: NA; j_gene: TRBJ2-1; v_gene: TRBV7-9; CDR3aa: CASSLDAPGEQFF; CDR3nt: TGTGCCAGCAGCTTAGATGCCCCTGGTGAGCAGTTCTTC
abundance: few; d_gene: NA; j_gene: TRBJ2-7; v_gene: TRBV28; CDR3aa: CASRSPGRGSSYEQYF; CDR3nt: TGTGCCAGCAGATCCCCCGGTAGGGGAAGCTCCTACGAGCAGTACTTC
abundance: few; d_gene: NA; j_gene: TRBJ2-7; v_gene: TRBV5-1; CDR3aa: CASGPLGGRYEQYF; CDR3nt: TGCGCCAGCGGCCCCCTTGGGGGCCGCTACGAGCAGTACTTC
abundance: few; d_gene: NA; j_gene: TRBJ2-1; v_gene: TRBV4-3; CDR3aa: CASSRQGRGEQFF; CDR3nt: TGCGCCAGCAGCCGTCAGGGGAGGGGTGAGCAGTTCTTC
abundance: NA; d_gene: NA; j_gene: TRBJ1-6; v_gene: TRBV5-1; CDR3aa: CASSLNGDYNSPLHF; CDR3nt: TGCGCCAGCAGCTTGAACGGAGATTATAATTCACCCCTCCACTTT
abundance: few; d_gene: TRBD1; j_gene: TRBJ2-7; v_gene: TRBV12-3/TRBV12-4; CDR3aa: CASSFRGGHEQYF; CDR3nt: TGTGCCAGCAGTTTTCGAGGGGGCCACGAGCAGTACTTC
abundance: NA; d_gene: TRBD1; j_gene: TRBJ2-7; v_gene: TRBV7-6; CDR3aa: CASSYLTGGGEQYF; CDR3nt: TGTGCCAGCAGCTATTTAACAGGGGGCGGCGAGCAGTACTTC
abundance: few; d_gene: NA; j_gene: TRBJ2-2; v_gene: TRBV9; CDR3aa: CASSVRPPPPGELFF; CDR3nt: TGTGCCAGCAGCGTCCGTCCTCCCCCCCCCGGGGAGCTGTTTTTT
abundance: many; d_gene: NA; j_gene: TRBJ2-1; v_gene: TRBV12-3/TRBV12-4; CDR3aa: CASSLNEQFF; CDR3nt: TGTGCCAGCAGCTTAAATGAGCAGTTCTTC
abundance: few; d_gene: NA; j_gene: TRBJ2-5; v_gene: TRBV7-2; CDR3aa: CASSDQETQYF; CDR3nt: TGTGCCAGCAGCGACCAAGAGACCCAGTACTTC
abundance: few; d_gene: TRBD2; j_gene: TRBJ2-3; v_gene: TRBV9; CDR3aa: CASSVEGSGGPVQAQYF; CDR3nt: TGTGCCAGCAGCGTAGAAGGTAGCGGGGGCCCCGTTCAAGCGCAGTATTTT
abundance: few; d_gene: NA; j_gene: TRBJ1-2; v_gene: TRBV20-1; CDR3aa: CSAREPTRGYTF; CDR3nt: TGCAGTGCTAGAGAACCGACTAGGGGCTACACCTTC
abundance: few; d_gene: NA; j_gene: TRBJ2-4; v_gene: TRBV12-3/TRBV12-4; CDR3aa: CASSLSGQSLAKNIQYF; CDR3nt: TGTGCCAGCAGTTTAAGTGGACAGAGTCTAGCCAAAAACATTCAGTACTTC
abundance: few; d_gene: TRBD1; j_gene: TRBJ1-4; v_gene: TRBV7-2; CDR3aa: CASSVDRDLVEKLFF; CDR3nt: TGTGCCAGCAGCGTAGACAGGGACCTAGTGGAAAAACTGTTTTTT
abundance: NA; d_gene: NA; j_gene: TRBJ1-2; v_gene: TRBV25-1; CDR3aa: CASSESPLGLGYGYTF; CDR3nt: TGTGCCAGCAGTGAATCCCCGTTGGGGCTGGGCTATGGCTACACCTTC
abundance: NA; d_gene: NA; j_gene: TRBJ2-1; v_gene: TRBV20-1; CDR3aa: CSATSGPPYNEQFF; CDR3nt: TGCAGTGCTACGAGTGGGCCCCCCTACAATGAGCAGTTCTTC
abundance: many; d_gene: TRBD1; j_gene: TRBJ2-1; v_gene: TRBV29-1; CDR3aa: CSVAGQGVHEQFF; CDR3nt: TGCAGCGTTGCTGGACAGGGAGTCCATGAGCAGTTCTTC
abundance: few; d_gene: TRBD1; j_gene: TRBJ2-7; v_gene: TRBV6-1; CDR3aa: CATKGQLYEQYF; CDR3nt: TGTGCCACCAAGGGACAGCTCTACGAGCAGTACTTC
abundance: NA; d_gene: TRBD2; j_gene: TRBJ2-7; v_gene: TRBV19; CDR3aa: CASSIVAGDSYEQYF; CDR3nt: TGTGCCAGTAGTATAGTAGCGGGCGATTCTTACGAGCAGTACTTC
abundance: few; d_gene: TRBD1; j_gene: TRBJ1-2; v_gene: TRBV4-1; CDR3aa: CASRRTGANYGYTF; CDR3nt: TGCGCCAGCAGACGGACAGGGGCTAACTATGGCTACACCTTC
abundance: NA; d_gene: NA; j_gene: TRBJ2-2; v_gene: TRBV7-9; CDR3aa: CASSSETSHYTGELFF; CDR3nt: TGTGCCAGCAGCTCAGAGACTAGTCATTATACCGGGGAGCTGTTTTTT
abundance: few; d_gene: NA; j_gene: TRBJ2-7; v_gene: TRBV5-1; CDR3aa: CASSLVGTITYEQYF; CDR3nt: TGCGCCAGCAGCTTGGTAGGTACCATTACCTACGAGCAGTACTTC
abundance: many; d_gene: NA; j_gene: TRBJ2-1; v_gene: TRBV6-5; CDR3aa: CASSYSVGSTYNEQFF; CDR3nt: TGTGCCAGCAGTTACTCGGTCGGGAGCACCTACAATGAGCAGTTCTTC
abundance: few; d_gene: NA; j_gene: TRBJ1-2; v_gene: TRBV11-2; CDR3aa: CASSLNNYGYTF; CDR3nt: TGTGCCAGCAGCTTGAACAACTATGGCTACACCTTC
abundance: NA; d_gene: TRBD2; j_gene: TRBJ2-7; v_gene: TRBV20-1; CDR3aa: CSALSIAGGGYEQYF; CDR3nt: TGCAGTGCCCTCTCGATAGCGGGGGGAGGCTACGAGCAGTACTTC
abundance: NA; d_gene: NA; j_gene: TRBJ1-3; v_gene: TRBV3-1; CDR3aa: CASSRPGTISGNTIYF; CDR3nt: TGTGCCAGCAGCCGTCCAGGTACCATCTCTGGAAACACCATATATTTT
abundance: NA; d_gene: TRBD2; j_gene: TRBJ2-1; v_gene: TRBV20-1; CDR3aa: CSASRGGQSYNEQFF; CDR3nt: TGCAGTGCTAGTCGGGGGGGCCAATCCTACAATGAGCAGTTCTTC
abundance: NA; d_gene: TRBD1; j_gene: TRBJ2-2; v_gene: TRBV7-2; CDR3aa: CASRAPGTGYTGELFF; CDR3nt: TGTGCCAGCAGGGCCCCAGGGACAGGCTACACCGGGGAGCTGTTTTTT
abundance: NA; d_gene: NA; j_gene: TRBJ1-1; v_gene: TRBV30; CDR3aa: CAWSAQPNTEAFF; CDR3nt: TGTGCCTGGAGTGCACAGCCGAACACTGAAGCTTTCTTT
abundance: NA; d_gene: TRBD2; j_gene: TRBJ2-3; v_gene: TRBV5-5; CDR3aa: CASSPPASGSWGTDTQYF; CDR3nt: TGTGCCAGCTCCCCGCCCGCTAGCGGGAGTTGGGGCACAGATACGCAGTATTTT
abundance: many; d_gene: TRBD1; j_gene: TRBJ2-3; v_gene: TRBV11-2; CDR3aa: CASSPGDSTDTQYF; CDR3nt: TGTGCCAGCAGCCCCGGGGACAGTACAGATACGCAGTATTTT
abundance: NA; d_gene: NA; j_gene: TRBJ1-6; v_gene: TRBV28; CDR3aa: CASGRGNSPLHF; CDR3nt: TGTGCCAGTGGACGGGGAAATTCACCCCTCCACTTT
abundance: NA; d_gene: NA; j_gene: TRBJ2-7; v_gene: TRBV4-2; CDR3aa: CASSQSREGYEQYF; CDR3nt: TGTGCCAGCAGCCAATCCCGTGAGGGCTACGAGCAGTACTTC
abundance: few; d_gene: NA; j_gene: TRBJ1-2; v_gene: TRBV5-5; CDR3aa: CASSLEAGVGIGYTF; CDR3nt: TGTGCCAGCAGTCTGGAGGCAGGCGTCGGTATCGGCTACACCTTC
abundance: NA; d_gene: TRBD2; j_gene: TRBJ2-7; v_gene: TRBV4-2; CDR3aa: CASSQESRGASYEQYF; CDR3nt: TGTGCCAGCAGCCAAGAATCGCGGGGGGCCTCCTACGAGCAGTACTTC
abundance: NA; d_gene: NA; j_gene: TRBJ2-5; v_gene: TRBV30; CDR3aa: CAWSMREETQYF; CDR3nt: TGTGCCTGGAGTATGAGGGAAGAGACCCAGTACTTC
abundance: few; d_gene: NA; j_gene: TRBJ1-5; v_gene: TRBV18; CDR3aa: CASSPSENNQPQHF; CDR3nt: TGTGCCAGCTCACCCTCGGAAAACAATCAGCCCCAGCATTTT